This T cell receptor (beta chain) was sequenced in a study of blood T cell repertoires in COVID-19 (dated by TCRdb to about 2020). With respect to the entire study: The collaborator samples originated in the United States, Italy and Spain and spanned the acute and convalescent phases of COVID-19. The material from the prospective study consisted of cDNA or gDNA derived from T cells, B-cell-depleted T cells, or PBMCs. A freely available public database, intended as a resource for researchers studying the immune response to SARS-CoV-2, is where the repertoires were released. Nearly every sample came with metadata listing a de-identified subject ID, COVID-19 status, age in years and sex. Deeply sampled blood TCRbeta repertoires from subjects exposed to, actively infected with, or recovered from COVID-19 were included in the dataset. Samples were obtained from the ongoing ImmuneRACE study (first 160 participants) and from about 1,300 subjects provided by 6 global collaborators. Where available, HLA class I and class II types were taken from metadata supplied by the sample provider and were not determined by assay-based typing. General conclusions and limits of the study: Clinical and demographic metadata were provided uncurated, with the amount varying by source and participant.

TCRbeta CDR3 regions were amplified from genomic DNA using the immunoSEQ Assay, a bias-controlled multiplex PCR. For the original study's pipeline: The number of nucleated cells in each sample was estimated by amplification of reference gene primers within the assay. To quantify the absolute abundance of each unique TCRbeta CDR3 rearrangement, sequence reads were collapsed and filtered. For each sample, productive Simpson clonality was calculated as the square root of Simpson's diversity index across productive rearrangements. Imported from immuneACCESS, the table was reduced by TCRdb to in-frame sequences with V and J called. These copies leave out some clones; in studies compared against another copy, an unresolved V gene accounts for under half, and the cause of the remainder is not known. D and trimming come from the DNA, and the V and J calls and clone size come from that table. This sample lists 43,000 or so clones; about 87% were detected once. 15% of the sample is taken by the ten largest.

A note on this clone: This receptor's antigen is unknown. Base qualities were left out, and no much larger clone turns up one base away.

The collaborating institutions used their own protocols to collect whole blood in K2EDTA tubes. Collaborator samples were shipped for TCRbeta analysis as frozen whole blood, isolated PBMCs, or DNA extracted from either sample type. Sequences SGHVS (CDR1) and FQNEAQ (CDR2) are obtained from the germline V gene. Relative to germline, V is missing 1 base and J is missing 8 bases, with 1 base of the junction outside any gene match. The CDR3, cysteine through phenylalanine, is 14 amino acids long. Solely the CDR3 DNA is kept, with 42 bases framed from the first base. The TCR originated in a man aged 55-75 years with active COVID-19. Sequenced material: peripheral blood. The chain employs TRBV7-8 and TRBJ1-4; TRBD1 matches 10 bases in the middle. CDR3 sequence: CASSLGDRGEKLFF. DNA sequence: TGTGCCAGCAGCTTAGGGGACAGGGGCGAAAAACTGTTTTTT.